A single sample gave rise to the 23 T cell receptor beta chains below, sequenced in a study of blood T cell repertoires in COVID-19. Profiled with immunoSEQ multiplex PCR; TCRdb holds only in-frame clones, not every one. The profile shows about 220,000 clones, 82% of them singletons. Sequenced input: peripheral blood. Every receptor here comes from a woman aged 70-85 years with COVID-19, enrolled during active disease.

The genes are TRBV6-6 and TRBJ1-5, with 7 bases matching TRBD1. Unmatched junction bases numbered 7, after V lost 6 bases and J lost 5 bases. This CDR3 comprises 14 residues. CDR1 and CDR2 (germline): MNHNY, SVGAGI (reference sequence). The CDR3, as DNA: TGTGCCAGCAGCTCTGGACAGGACTATCAGCCCCAGCATTTT. Its translation: CASSSGQDYQPQHF.

About this clone itself: Additional DNA sequences in this sample encode the identical CDR3. This chain uses TRBV19 with TRBJ2-3; D not resolved. The CDR3 loop spans 13 amino acids. Germline loops: CDR1 LNHDA, CDR2 SQIVND (reference sequence). Trimming removed 9 bases at V and 0 bases at J, with 10 bases between. The CDR3 region is CASRERSTDTQYF. Here the CDR3 DNA reads TGTGCCAGCCGAGAGAGAAGCACAGATACGCAGTATTTT.

The gene calls are TRBV2 and TRBJ1-2, with D perhaps TRBD1 (6 bases). V lost 5 bases, J lost 3 bases, and 13 bases lay in between. This CDR3 is built from 14 residues. Germline CDR1 reads SNHLY; CDR2 reads FYNNEI. DNA of the CDR3: TGTGCCAGCAGTAGTTCAGGGGAGCACTATGGCTACACCTTC. Translating it yields CASSSSGEHYGYTF. Supplemented by reference TRBV2 and TRBJ1-2, the full variable domain reads EPEVTQTPSHQVTQMGQEVILRCVPISNHLYFYWYRQILGQKVEFLVSFYNNEISEKSEIFDDQFSVERPDGSNFTLKIRSTKLEDSAMYFCASSSSGEHYGYTFGSGTRLTVV.

This clone has a single count. This sequence joins TRBV28 and TRBJ2-7; TRBD1 matches at 7 bases. The CDR3 loop spans 15 amino acids. CDR1 MDHEN and CDR2 SYDVKM come from the germline V gene. Trimming at V came to 5 bases and at J to 0 bases, leaving 7 bases not matched to a gene. CDR3 in amino acids: CASSKGTVTSYEQYF. CDR3 coding DNA: TGTGCCAGCAGTAAGGGGACAGTGACCTCCTACGAGCAGTACTTC.

The V gene is TRBV2, the J gene TRBJ2-5, with D possibly being TRBD2 (6 bases). Trimming left V 0 bases short and J 5 bases short, with 10 bases between. The length of the CDR3 is 14 residues. Germline V CDR1 and CDR2: SNHLY, FYNNEI. The CDR3 region is CASSEAGGRETQYF. CDR3 in DNA: TGTGCCAGCAGTGAAGCTGGGGGGAGGGAGACCCAGTACTTC.

The chain uses TRBV11-2 and TRBJ2-5, with TRBD2 matching over 8 bases. Germline V gene sequence: CDR1 SGHAT, CDR2 FQNNGV. V dropped 7 bases and J dropped 5; count of bases not matched to a gene: 12. The CDR3 extends over 15 amino acids. The CDR3, as DNA: TGTGCCAGCATGGAGGCGCGGGGGGCTTGGGAGACCCAGTACTTC. As protein: CASMEARGAWETQYF. Based on the CDR3 plus reference TRBV11-2 and TRBJ2-5, the full variable domain is EAGVAQSPRYKIIEKRQSVAFWCNPISGHATLYWYQQILGQGPKLLIQFQNNGVVDDSQLPKDRFSAERLKGVDSTLKIQPAKLEDSAVYLCASMEARGAWETQYFGPGTRLLVL.

The gene calls are TRBV15 and TRBJ1-2; the match to TRBD1 covers 12 bases. Germline V lookup: CDR1 LNHNV, CDR2 YYDKDF (reference sequence). Trimming at V came to 2 bases and at J to 8 bases, leaving 9 bases not matched to a gene. There are 16 residues in the CDR3. The CDR3 region has the DNA TGTGCCACCAGCAGATCACCGGGACAGGGGGCGTGGGGCTACACCTTC. This encodes CATSRSPGQGAWGYTF.

The rearrangement joins TRBV27 to TRBJ1-2; 7 bases line up with TRBD1. The V segment lost 5 bases and the J segment 2 bases; nucleotides outside the gene matches: 5. The CDR3 length is 14 residues. Looked up from germline, CDR1 is MNHEY and CDR2 is SMNVEV (reference sequence). CDR3 bases: TGTGCCAGCAGTCCATCGACAGGGAACTATGGCTACACCTTC. Protein: CASSPSTGNYGYTF.

The V and J genes are TRBV7-2 and TRBJ2-7; D is possibly TRBD2 (6 bases). The CDR3 has 16 residues. The germline V and J ends were trimmed by 5 bases and 6 bases, with 23 bases remaining between them. Germline V CDR1 and CDR2: SGHTA, FQGNSA. The CDR3 DNA reads as TGTGCCAGCAGCCTACACCGGGGAGGAGGAGGGCTCGAGCAGTACTTC. This encodes CASSLHRGGGGLEQYF.

This clone was detected a few times. The chain combines TRBV5-8 with TRBJ1-5, with D maybe TRBD1 (5 bases). From germline, CDR1 is SGHTS and CDR2 YDEGEE. The V and J ends lost 5 bases and 2 bases respectively, with 11 bases between them. This CDR3 comprises 14 residues. This CDR3 reads CASRVTGGNQPQHF. Here the CDR3 DNA reads TGTGCCAGCAGGGTGACGGGGGGCAATCAGCCCCAGCATTTT.

The chain links TRBV4-3 to TRBJ1-2; tentative D call: TRBD1 (6 bases). Germline V gene lookup returns CDR1 LGHNA and CDR2 YSLEER. V lost 4 bases and J lost 5, with 17 bases in between. This CDR3 is built from 15 residues. CDR3 sequence: CASSLAGTNLYGYTF. The CDR3 DNA follows: TGCGCCAGCAGCCTAGCCGGGACAAACCTATATGGCTACACCTTC.

The chain couples TRBV10-3 to TRBJ1-2; D call uncertain. The CDR3 spans 14 residues. Looked up from germline, CDR1 is ENHRY and CDR2 is SYGVKD. The V gene lost 6 bases and the J gene lost 4 bases, with 15 bases spanning the gap. The CDR3 bases are TGTGCCATCAGACCAAGCGGCATTCCCTATGGCTACACCTTC. It specifies CAIRPSGIPYGYTF.

This clone was detected once. The CDR3 is CAISEFGQGYYEQYF. CDR3 DNA sequence: TGTGCCATCAGTGAGTTTGGACAGGGCTACTACGAGCAGTACTTC. V usage is TRBV10-3 and J usage is TRBJ2-7, with 8 nucleotides matching TRBD1. This CDR3 is built from 15 residues. V was pared by 1 base and J by 3 bases, with 5 bases of the junction left unmatched. The germline V gene has CDR1 ENHRY and CDR2 SYGVKD.

This sequence joins TRBV5-8 and TRBJ1-5, with 9 positions matching TRBD1. Germline lookup yields CDR1 SGHTS and CDR2 YDEGEE. The CDR3 sequence is 15 residues long. V lost 4 bases, J lost 6 bases, and 8 bases stayed unmatched. The CDR3, as DNA: TGTGCCAGCAGCCGGCTACAGGGGGCTCGTCAGCCCCAGCATTTT. Protein: CASSRLQGARQPQHF.

The J gene is TRBJ2-7, the V gene TRBV10-3; possible D gene TRBD2, 5 bases. The length of the CDR3 is 15 residues. Germline loops: CDR1 ENHRY, CDR2 SYGVKD. Trimming removed 7 bases at V and 3 bases at J, with 19 bases between. The CDR3 region has the DNA TGTGCCATCAAAGGAGATAGGGAGTTGAACTACGAGCAGTACTTC. Translation gives CAIKGDRELNYEQYF.

This rearrangement joins TRBV6-6 to TRBJ1-1, with TRBD1 matching over 8 bases. CDR1 is MNHNY, CDR2 SVGAGI, per germline (reference sequence). J was trimmed by 5 bases and V by 0 bases; bases with no gene match: 5. The CDR3 is 15 residues long. CDR3 in amino acids: CASSYSNQGATEAFF. The CDR3 coding sequence is TGTGCCAGCAGTTACTCGAACCAGGGGGCGACTGAAGCTTTCTTT.

The rearrangement links TRBV5-5 to TRBJ1-2, with D possibly being TRBD1 (5 bases). Deletions cut 0 bases from V and 4 bases from J, with 16 bases between. The CDR3 sequence is 16 residues long. CDR1 SGHKS and CDR2 YYEKEE come from the germline V gene (reference sequence). CDR3 region: CASSLGTPGTPYGYTF. Written as DNA, the CDR3 is TGTGCCAGCAGCTTGGGTACCCCCGGGACTCCCTATGGCTACACCTTC.

The gene calls are TRBV3-1 (or the pseudogene TRBV3-2) and TRBJ1-1; D gene unclear. V was clipped by 4 bases and J by 3 bases, with 12 bases between them. Germline V gene sequence: CDR1 LGHDT, CDR2 YNNKEL (reference sequence). The CDR3 covers 14 residues. The CDR3 nucleotides read TGTGCCAGCAGCCTTTCCCGGTCCTACACTGAAGCTTTCTTT. Protein product: CASSLSRSYTEAFF.

This clone was picked up many times. The J gene is TRBJ1-1, the V gene TRBV5-6, with 9 nucleotides matching TRBD1. The CDR3 sequence is 14 residues long. The germline V gene encodes CDR1 SGHDT and CDR2 YYEEEE. V lost 4 bases, J lost 4 bases, and 5 bases stayed unmatched. The CDR3 here is CASSPQGAATEAFF. The CDR3 nucleotides are TGTGCCAGCAGCCCACAGGGGGCCGCCACTGAAGCTTTCTTT.

The chain joins TRBV2 to TRBJ2-1, with 7 nucleotides matching TRBD1. V dropped 7 bases and J dropped 5; count of bases not matched to a gene: 11. The germline gives CDR1 SNHLY, CDR2 FYNNEI. This CDR3 comprises 15 residues. CDR3 in DNA: TGTGCCAGCAAGCCCCAGGGGACAGCTAACAATGAGCAGTTCTTC. The encoded protein is CASKPQGTANNEQFF. Full variable domain (remainder filled in from reference TRBV2 and TRBJ2-1): EPEVTQTPSHQVTQMGQEVILRCVPISNHLYFYWYRQILGQKVEFLVSFYNNEISEKSEIFDDQFSVERPDGSNFTLKIRSTKLEDSAMYFCASKPQGTANNEQFFGPGTRLTVL.

The genes are TRBV5-1 and TRBJ2-7; 13 positions agree with TRBD2. Unmatched junction bases numbered 4, after V lost 4 bases and J lost 3 bases. Per the germline V gene, CDR1 is SGHRS and CDR2 is YFSETQ. The CDR3 has 15 amino acids. The CDR3 reads CASSLGTSGDYEQYF. CDR3 coding DNA: TGCGCCAGCAGCCTAGGGACTAGCGGGGACTACGAGCAGTACTTC.

The chain couples TRBV6-5 to TRBJ1-1; tentatively, D is TRBD1 (5 bases). The V and J ends lost 6 bases and 11 bases respectively, with 19 bases between them. Germline V gene sequence: CDR1 MNHEY, CDR2 SVGAGI. This CDR3 spans 13 amino acids. The CDR3 sequence is CASSPPGLRSAFF. The CDR3 DNA sequence: TGTGCCAGCAGCCCACCGGGACTCAGGTCCGCTTTCTTT.

The chain combines TRBV2 with TRBJ2-7; 7 bases map to TRBD1. Germline lookup yields CDR1 SNHLY and CDR2 FYNNEI. The CDR3 runs 15 residues. V gave up 2 bases and J gave up 2 bases; unmatched junction bases: 6. In nucleotides, the CDR3 is TGTGCCAGCAGTGAACGCAGGGGGTCCCCCTACGAGCAGTACTTC. Its translation: CASSERRGSPYEQYF.